The 32 T cell receptor beta chains given below trace back to one sample, sequenced in a study of monozygotic twins with inflammatory bowel disease. TCRdb reprocessed the 5' RACE reads and reports one entry per CDR3 protein, with no DNA. This sample's table has approximately 400,000 distinct CDR3 sequences. The specimen was blood. These receptors came from a human donor with ulcerative colitis or Crohn's disease, or a healthy co-twin of an affected twin (not recorded which).

V and J are TRBV27 and TRBJ1-2; the TCRdb D gene call, TRBD1, has no DNA to confirm it. The CDR3 has 16 residues. The germline CDR1 and CDR2 sequences are MNHEY and SMNVEV (reference sequence). The CDR3 here is CASRKSRTDHRDGYTF.

The genes are TRBV5-1 and TRBJ2-7; the TCRdb call, TRBD2, lacks DNA for checking. This CDR3 has 15 amino acids. Germline CDR1 reads SGHRS; CDR2 reads YFSETQ. The CDR3 here is CASRLAGEVSNEQYF.

The V and J genes are TRBV6-5 and TRBJ1-2. The CDR3 spans 15 residues. The germline V gene encodes CDR1 MNHEY and CDR2 SVGAGI. CDR3 sequence: CASSYSSGPYYGYTF.

The CDR3 is CASSLMVAGTDTQYF. This chain joins TRBV5-1 and TRBJ2-3; the TRBD2 assignment by TCRdb is unverifiable without DNA. In germline, CDR1 is SGHRS, CDR2 YFSETQ. The CDR3 has 15 residues.

The chain employs TRBV5-1 and TRBJ2-7; there is no DNA to check the TCRdb D call of TRBD1. CDR3 size: 11 residues. CDR1 and CDR2 (germline): SGHRS, YFSETQ. This CDR3 reads CASSLLGQEYF.

The CDR3 region is CASSLKLADLTGELFF. V usage is TRBV5-6 and J usage is TRBJ2-2; TCRdb outputs TRBD2, but without DNA this stays unchecked. Germline values: CDR1 SGHDT, CDR2 YYEEEE. The CDR3 extends over 16 amino acids. Full variable domain (missing parts from reference TRBV5-6 and TRBJ2-2): DAGVTQSPTHLIKTRGQQVTLRCSPKSGHDTVSWYQQALGQGPQFIFQYYEEEERQRGNFPDRFSGHQFPNYSSELNVNALLLGDSALYLCASSLKLADLTGELFFGEGSRLTVL.

The J gene is TRBJ1-2, the V gene TRBV27; TCRdb's D call of TRBD1 is untestable without DNA. The CDR3 has 13 residues. The germline gives CDR1 MNHEY, CDR2 SMNVEV (reference sequence). The CDR3: CASSFAGADGYTF.

The rearrangement joins TRBV18 to TRBJ2-6. Germline lookup yields CDR1 KGHSH and CDR2 LQKENI. CDR3 length equals 16 residues. Here the CDR3 reads CASSPIFGSGANVLTF.

The V call is TRBV19, the J call TRBJ1-1. This CDR3 is built from 15 residues. Germline V gene data show CDR1 as LNHDA and CDR2 as SQIVND (reference sequence). The CDR3 reads CASSIHSEVGTEAFF.

V usage is TRBV18 and J usage is TRBJ2-5. Germline V gene data show CDR1 as KGHSH and CDR2 as LQKENI. The CDR3 length is 13 residues. CDR3 protein: CASSPELGETQYF.

The chain carries TRBV4-1 and TRBJ2-6. The germline V gene encodes CDR1 MGHRA and CDR2 YSYEKL. The CDR3 totals 14 residues. Here the CDR3 reads CASSQSGGANVLTF.

V is TRBV5-1 and J is TRBJ2-1; lacking DNA, the TRBD2 call made by TCRdb goes unchecked. This CDR3 has 14 amino acids. Germline V gene lookup returns CDR1 SGHRS and CDR2 YFSETQ. This CDR3 is CASSTSGLHNEQFF.

V usage is TRBV15 and J usage is TRBJ2-1; without DNA, the TCRdb call of TRBD2 cannot be checked. The germline gives CDR1 LNHNV, CDR2 YYDKDF (reference sequence). CDR3 length: 17 amino acids. The CDR3 here is CATSRGGTSGHFNEQFF.

The chain uses TRBV6-6 and TRBJ1-1; there is no DNA to check the TCRdb D call of TRBD1. The germline gives CDR1 MNHNY, CDR2 SVGAGI (reference sequence). The CDR3 spans 13 residues. This chain's CDR3 is CASRAQGVTEAFF.

V gene TRBV7-2 combines with J gene TRBJ2-3; checking the TCRdb D call of TRBD2 is not possible without DNA. The CDR3 covers 16 residues. Germline CDR1 SGHTA, CDR2 FQGNSA. CDR3: CASSLVEGLAQDTQYF.

This chain joins TRBV5-1 and TRBJ2-1; lacking DNA, the TRBD2 call made by TCRdb goes unchecked. The CDR3 is 15 amino acids. CDR1 is SGHRS, CDR2 YFSETQ, per germline. CDR3 region: CASSPATRGVREQFF.

The chain uses TRBV20-1 and TRBJ2-5; TCRdb lists TRBD1, though no DNA is available to test this call. The germline CDR1 and CDR2 sequences are DFQATT and SNEGSKA (reference sequence). CDR3 length: 12 amino acids. The CDR3 here is CSARDLPGAQYF.

The gene calls are TRBV5-5 and TRBJ2-2. The V gene's germline CDR1 is SGHKS and CDR2 YYEKEE (reference sequence). The CDR3 runs 15 residues. This chain's CDR3 is CASSLGMAGPGELFF.

This chain links TRBV30 with TRBJ1-3. Germline V CDR1 and CDR2: GTSNPN, SVGIG (reference sequence). This CDR3 is built from 13 residues. Here the CDR3 reads CAFDLFIGNTIYF.

V usage is TRBV24-1 and J usage is TRBJ2-1; the TCRdb D gene call, TRBD2, has no DNA to confirm it. CDR1 is KGHDR, CDR2 SFDVKD, per germline. The CDR3 sequence is 15 residues long. The chain's CDR3 is CATAGTSGSRYEQFF.

The chain joins TRBV7-7 to TRBJ2-3; TCRdb outputs TRBD2, but without DNA this stays unchecked. CDR1 is SSHAT, CDR2 FNYEAQ, per germline (reference sequence). The CDR3 sequence is 13 residues long. The CDR3 loop is CASSLGRADTQYF.

The V and J genes are TRBV7-2 and TRBJ2-2. The CDR3 is 14 residues long. Germline CDR1 is SGHTA and CDR2 is FQGNSA. The CDR3 sequence: CASSFVPSTGELFF.

V usage is TRBV18 and J usage is TRBJ2-2; TCRdb's D gene call, TRBD1, goes unchecked for lack of DNA. Germline CDR1 KGHSH, CDR2 LQKENI. CDR3 size: 16 residues. The CDR3 here is CASSPPSGARTGELFF.

V is TRBV27 and J is TRBJ2-1; without DNA, the TCRdb call of TRBD2 cannot be checked. Germline lookup yields CDR1 MNHEY and CDR2 SMNVEV (reference sequence). The CDR3 length is 15 residues. CDR3 loop: CASSFGTSGYNEQFF.

The gene calls are TRBV2 and TRBJ2-4; as DNA is missing, the TRBD1 call by TCRdb cannot be tested. The CDR3 extends over 14 amino acids. Germline loops: CDR1 SNHLY, CDR2 FYNNEI. The CDR3 protein is CASSPRQIKNIQYF. Full variable domain (remainder filled in from reference TRBV2 and TRBJ2-4): EPEVTQTPSHQVTQMGQEVILRCVPISNHLYFYWYRQILGQKVEFLVSFYNNEISEKSEIFDDQFSVERPDGSNFTLKIRSTKLEDSAMYFCASSPRQIKNIQYFGAGTRLSVL.

The genes are TRBV5-1 and TRBJ2-1; TCRdb's D gene call, TRBD2, goes unchecked for lack of DNA. Germline V gene sequence: CDR1 SGHRS, CDR2 YFSETQ. This CDR3 spans 16 amino acids. This chain's CDR3 is CASSLGPGGSYNEQFF.

The V and J genes are TRBV20-1 and TRBJ1-6; TCRdb proposes TRBD1, but this gene call is untestable without DNA. The CDR3 totals 15 residues. Looked up from germline, CDR1 is DFQATT and CDR2 is SNEGSKA (reference sequence). Here the CDR3 reads CSADSRDRAYSPLHF.

This chain links TRBV3-1 with TRBJ2-4; without DNA, the TCRdb call of TRBD2 cannot be checked. Germline V lookup: CDR1 LGHDT, CDR2 YNNKEL (reference sequence). The CDR3 is made up of 15 amino acids. The chain's CDR3 is CASSLDGTSGNIQYF.

The chain employs TRBV28 and TRBJ1-1; TCRdb's D call of TRBD1 is untestable without DNA. Germline loops: CDR1 MDHEN, CDR2 SYDVKM. The CDR3 runs 15 residues. Here the CDR3 reads CASSLLQEGGTEAFF. The whole variable domain, remainder taken from reference TRBV28 and TRBJ1-1, is DVKVTQSSRYLVKRTGEKVFLECVQDMDHENMFWYRQDPGLGLRLIYFSYDVKMKEKGDIPEGYSVSREKKERFSLILESASTNQTSMYLCASSLLQEGGTEAFFGQGTRLTVV.

V and J are TRBV12-3 or TRBV12-4 and TRBJ1-2. There are 11 residues in the CDR3. CDR3 loop: CASSPNYGYTF.

The rearrangement joins TRBV5-1 to TRBJ1-4; TCRdb returns TRBD1, unconfirmable since there is no DNA. The CDR3 runs 14 residues. CDR1 and CDR2 (germline): SGHRS, YFSETQ. The CDR3 loop is CASSFGQGKQKLFF.

This chain joins TRBV12-3 or TRBV12-4 and TRBJ2-7; the TCRdb D gene call, TRBD1, has no DNA to confirm it. The CDR3 is 15 amino acids. CDR3 amino acids: CASSLADRRWNEQYF.